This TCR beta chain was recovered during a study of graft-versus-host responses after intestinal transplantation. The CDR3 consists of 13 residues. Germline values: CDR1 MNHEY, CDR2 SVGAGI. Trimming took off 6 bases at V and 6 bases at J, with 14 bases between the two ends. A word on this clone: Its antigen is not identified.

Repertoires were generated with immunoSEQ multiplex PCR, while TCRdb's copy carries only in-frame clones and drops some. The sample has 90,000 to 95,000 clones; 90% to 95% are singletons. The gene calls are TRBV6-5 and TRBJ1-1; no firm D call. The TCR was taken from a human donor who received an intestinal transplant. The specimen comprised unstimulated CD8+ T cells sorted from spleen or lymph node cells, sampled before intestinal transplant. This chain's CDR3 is CASSPSSAAEAFF. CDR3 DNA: TGTGCCAGCAGCCCTTCTTCAGCGGCTGAAGCTTTCTTT.